This TCR beta chain was identified during a study of Ad26.COV2.S vaccination and SARS-CoV-2 variants. A note on this clone: Its target is unknown.

Assay used: immunoSEQ multiplex PCR; TCRdb lists only in-frame clones, some missing. Found here are fewer than 300,000 clones, approximately 87% of them singletons; the top ten hold roughly 3.5%. Regarding the study as a whole: Spike-specific TCR breadth ran higher among vaccine recipients than placebo recipients. Non-spike TCR breadth did not differ much between vaccine and placebo recipients.

Treatment noted: around 19 received Ad26.COV2.S at low or high dose, single or two shots; roughly five received placebo; per-sample allocation not given. Sampling occurred on day 63 after the first vaccine or placebo injection. This CDR3 is 16 amino acids long. From germline, CDR1 is LGHDT and CDR2 YNNKEL (reference sequence). Trimming left V 0 bases short and J 4 bases short, with 15 bases between. This chain joins TRBV3-1 (or the pseudogene TRBV3-2) and TRBJ1-1; tentatively, D is TRBD1 (5 bases). The source material was peripheral blood, sampled in a trial of Ad26.COV2.S vaccine versus placebo. This sequence originates from a person aged 18 to 65 who received the Ad26.COV2.S COVID-19 vaccine or a placebo. In nucleotides, the CDR3 is TGTGCCAGCAGCCAAGAAGGAAGGGGAGTGGGCACTGAAGCTTTCTTT. Protein product: CASSQEGRGVGTEAFF.